This T cell receptor beta chain was obtained from a study of shared clonotypes between healthy human individuals. The method was immunoSEQ multiplex PCR; TCRdb's version includes in-frame clones alone and lacks a portion of them. This sample has a few million clones, with 92% found just once. Germline lookup yields CDR1 MDHEN and CDR2 SYDVKM. Trimming took 2 bases from V and 5 from J; bases not matched to a gene: 23. The CDR3 has 24 residues. The rearrangement links TRBV28 to TRBJ2-2; the match to TRBD2 covers 16 bases. The receptor was derived from a man aged 18 to 30 in good health. Some clones in this sample may be carry-over from other donors' samples. Sequenced sample: naive CD4+ T cells from PBMCs. Subset: CD45RA+ positively selected. This CDR3 is CASSLRGGRTGTSGRARRTGELFF. CDR3 sequence (DNA): TGTGCCAGCAGTTTAAGGGGGGGGCGTACCGGGACTAGCGGGAGGGCCCGAAGGACCGGGGAGCTGTTTTTT.